This T cell receptor (beta chain) is drawn from a study of T cells expressing NK-cell markers (dated by TCRdb to about 2020). About the full investigation: In sorted CD3+CD56+NKG2C+, CD3+CD56+NKG2C- and CD3+CD56-NKG2C+ T-cell subsets from several donors, TCR beta-chain repertoires were profiled. Of the eight sequenced donors, seven were found to be HCMV-seropositive and one was found to be HCMV-seronegative. All eight donors whose samples were sequenced were randomly selected healthy volunteers, three of them men and five women. Sequencing of the libraries produced 2 x 150 bp reads on Illumina HiSeq 2000/2500, MiSeq or NextSeq. The research as a whole found: Whether the expanded NKG2C-expressing T cell clones were specific for HCMV antigens was left unclear. For several donors, the dominant CD3+CD56+NKG2C+ clonotypes were among the top 10 CD8+ clonotypes and accounted for roughly 1.0-8% of CD8+ T cells. Those dominant clonotypes were again the most abundant among CD3+CD56-NKG2C+ cells in several donors, at 28.3-60.1%.

CDR1 SGHRS and CDR2 YFSETQ were looked up in the germline V gene. The CDR3 spans 16 residues, from the cysteine through the phenylalanine. No DNA is given. TCRdb shows the sequencer as Illumina HiSeq 2000. 5'RACE template switching, by which a universal primer site and unique molecular identifiers were added, was used to make TCR beta cDNA libraries. Priming for cDNA synthesis came from the TCR beta constant segment, and two successive PCR amplification steps followed. Concerning the study's data processing: MIGEC was used to demultiplex reads and group the reads by UMI, and MiTCR was used to assemble and quantify clonotypes. To remove erroneous sequences, TCR cDNA sequences were retained only when supported by two or more reads. The tcR package was used for downstream repertoire analysis, with clonotypes matched between fractions based on CDR3 nucleotide sequence plus V segment. VDJmatch was used to annotate antigen specificity against VDJdb, with one amino acid substitution in CDR3 permitted. Each CDR3 protein sequence appears as one entry after TCRdb reprocessed the reads, and no DNA is included. For this entry, the V and J calls and clone size follow TCRdb and not the study's own pipeline. The table for this sample shows hundreds of thousands of distinct CDR3 sequences. The ten largest clones capture roughly 5.4% of the sample.

Comments on this clonotype: No antigen is known for it.

A commercial ELISA kit detecting HCMV-specific IgG in serum was used to determine HCMV serostatus. Peripheral blood mononuclear cells were isolated from blood by Ficoll density gradient centrifugation. Here the chain combines TRBV5-1 and TRBJ2-7; TCRdb's D call of TRBD1 is untestable without DNA. The clonotype comes from a man between 18 and 69 years old in good health. The specimen sequenced was blood T cells: a sorted CD56 or NKG2C T cell subset, CD4+ or CD8+ T cells, or bulk PBMC T cells (not recorded which). The CDR3 here reads CASSLKGTASSYEQYF.